What follows are 6 T cell receptor beta chains derived from one specimen sequenced in a study of CD8 T cells in ankylosing spondylitis. TCRdb itself ran the 5' RACE reads through MiXCR, one entry per CDR3 protein. The sample lists 150,000 to 200,000 distinct CDR3 sequences; about an eighth were seen once. Sequencing used blood, either unsorted or a sorted T cell fraction (not recorded which). The receptors originated from a female donor with ankylosing spondylitis or in good health (not recorded which).

This clonotype has just a few counts. The rearrangement uses TRBV5-1 and TRBJ2-2; TRBD2 agrees at 14 bases. V shed 4 bases, J shed 4 bases, and the junction held 6 bases outside the gene matches. There are 17 residues in the CDR3. Germline V CDR1 and CDR2: SGHRS, YFSETQ. CDR3 in DNA: TGCGCCAGCAGCCGGGGACTAGCGGGAGTCTTCACCGGGGAGCTGTTTTTT. As protein: CASSRGLAGVFTGELFF.

This clonotype was observed at least ten times. CDR3 coding DNA: TGTGCCAGCAGCCAAGATCGCAGGGAGGAAACTGAAGCTTTCTTT. Protein sequence: CASSQDRREETEAFF. The chain combines TRBV3-1 with TRBJ1-1, with a weak D call TRBD1 (5 bases). Germline V gene sequence: CDR1 LGHDT, CDR2 YNNKEL (reference sequence). The CDR3 runs to 15 residues. Trimming cost V 0 bases and J 5 bases, with 13 bases left between them.

This clonotype was seen ten or more times. The chain is built from TRBV28 and TRBJ2-3; D possibly corresponds to TRBD2 (6 bases). Germline CDR1 is MDHEN and CDR2 is SYDVKM. The CDR3 totals 15 residues. With 6 bases removed from V and 3 bases from J, the gap between germline ends came to 16 bases. The CDR3 is CASRGGAGGTDTQYF. CDR3 sequence (DNA): TGTGCCAGCAGGGGTGGGGCCGGGGGTACAGATACGCAGTATTTT.

This clonotype was found a few times. This chain connects TRBV4-2 to TRBJ2-5, with 7 nucleotides matching TRBD1. The V and J ends lost 0 bases and 5 bases, in that order; junction bases with no gene match: 9. Germline V gene sequence: CDR1 LGHNA, CDR2 YNFKEQ. This CDR3 has 16 residues. The CDR3 coding sequence is TGTGCCAGCAGCCAAGATCCCCAGGGGGTTCGTGAGACCCAGTACTTC. It yields the protein CASSQDPQGVRETQYF.

Details on this clonotype: A much more abundant neighbour one base away suggests this may be a read error. The chain combines TRBV28 with TRBJ1-2, with D unresolved. This CDR3 region has 14 residues. Germline values: CDR1 MDHEN, CDR2 SYDVKM. As DNA, the CDR3 is TGTGCCAGTTCGACTTCGGTGGGCCTCTATGACTACACCTTC. It translates to CASSTSVGLYDYTF.

This clonotype showed up many times. The chain recombines TRBV28 with TRBJ1-5; 12 bases align to TRBD1. The CDR3 is 16 residues long. Germline trimming cut 6 bases from V and 7 bases from J; bases unmatched to any gene: 10. CDR1 is MDHEN, CDR2 SYDVKM, per germline. CDR3 nucleotides: TGTGCCAGCAGGCTAGGGACAGGGGGCTCACGCCAGCCCCAGCATTTT. Its protein is CASRLGTGGSRQPQHF.